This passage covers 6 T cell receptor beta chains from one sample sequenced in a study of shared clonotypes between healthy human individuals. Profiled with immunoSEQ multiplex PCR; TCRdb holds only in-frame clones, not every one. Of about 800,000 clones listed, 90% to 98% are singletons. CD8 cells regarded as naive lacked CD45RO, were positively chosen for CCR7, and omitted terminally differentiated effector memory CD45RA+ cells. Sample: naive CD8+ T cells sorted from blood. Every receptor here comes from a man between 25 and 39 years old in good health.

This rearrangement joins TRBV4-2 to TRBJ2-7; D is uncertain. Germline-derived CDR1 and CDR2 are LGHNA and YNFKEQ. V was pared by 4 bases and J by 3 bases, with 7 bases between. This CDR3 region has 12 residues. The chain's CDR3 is CASSPFYYEQYF. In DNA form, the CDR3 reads TGTGCCAGCAGCCCTTTTTACTACGAGCAGTACTTC.

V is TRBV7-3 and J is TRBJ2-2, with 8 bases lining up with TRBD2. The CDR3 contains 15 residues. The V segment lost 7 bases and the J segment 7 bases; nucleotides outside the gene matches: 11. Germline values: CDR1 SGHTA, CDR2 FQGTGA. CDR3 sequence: CASTPGRGYGGELFF. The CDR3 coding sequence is TGTGCCAGCACTCCCGGGAGGGGTTACGGCGGGGAGCTGTTTTTT.

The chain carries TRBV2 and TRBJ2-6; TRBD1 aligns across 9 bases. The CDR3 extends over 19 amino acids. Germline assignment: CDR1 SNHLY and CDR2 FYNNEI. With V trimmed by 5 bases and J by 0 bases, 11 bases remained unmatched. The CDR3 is CASSLYGTGSFSGANVLTF. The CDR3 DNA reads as TGTGCCAGCAGTCTATATGGGACAGGGTCATTCTCTGGGGCCAACGTCCTGACTTTC.

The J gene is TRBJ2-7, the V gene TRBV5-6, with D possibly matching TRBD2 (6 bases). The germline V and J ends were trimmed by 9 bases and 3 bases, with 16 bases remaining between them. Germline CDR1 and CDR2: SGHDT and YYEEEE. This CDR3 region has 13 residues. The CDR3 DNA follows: TGTGCCACCACCGGGACTTCTAGCTACGAGCAGTACTTC. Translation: CATTGTSSYEQYF.

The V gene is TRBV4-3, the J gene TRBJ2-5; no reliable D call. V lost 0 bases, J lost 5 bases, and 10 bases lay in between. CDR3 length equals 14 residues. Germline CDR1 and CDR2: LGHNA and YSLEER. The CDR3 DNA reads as TGCGCCAGCAGCCAAGATCGTACAATGGAGACCCAGTACTTC. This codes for CASSQDRTMETQYF.

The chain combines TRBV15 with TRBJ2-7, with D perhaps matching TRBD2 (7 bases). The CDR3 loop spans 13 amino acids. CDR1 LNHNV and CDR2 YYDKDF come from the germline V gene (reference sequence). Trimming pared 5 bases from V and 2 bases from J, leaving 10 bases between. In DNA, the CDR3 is TGTGCCACCAGCGGGGGGGCAGCCTACGAGCAGTACTTC. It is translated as CATSGGAAYEQYF.